A selection of T cell receptor beta chains follows, all from one sample in a study of cytomegalovirus exposure and HLA in healthy donors. The table came from immunoSEQ multiplex PCR; TCRdb's copy has only in-frame clones and leaves some out. The table lists some 120,000 clones, around 81% of them singletons. Sequencing used PBMCs. These receptors originate from a woman in her 30s in good health and CMV-seronegative. Each CDR3 is given with its conserved first and last residue. The D gene is left open where the match is weak. Clone size is shown for a subset of rows, as once, few, many or a class of expanded clone.

d_gene	len	abundance	j_gene	v_gene	CDR3aa
.	13	.	TRBJ1-1	TRBV2	CASSTQGLAEAFF
TRBD1	19	.	TRBJ1-5	TRBV19	CASSHPIVGTGGDDQPQHF
TRBD2	15	.	TRBJ2-3	TRBV12-5	CASGAGGPGTDTQYF
.	19	.	TRBJ2-4	TRBV6-4	CASSEREVLHMLAKNIQYF
.	15	.	TRBJ1-2	TRBV28	CASRLGAGAQYGYTF
.	12	few	TRBJ2-1	TRBV27	CASSSGYNEQFF
.	14	.	TRBJ1-2	TRBV28	CASTAPQDRYGYTF
TRBD2	17	.	TRBJ2-2	TRBV19	CASNSASGRPGTGELFF
TRBD2	15	.	TRBJ2-3	TRBV19	CASSIDGRASDTQYF
TRBD2	16	.	TRBJ2-1	TRBV4-1	CASSHYGTSGNDEQFF
.	13	once	TRBJ1-1	TRBV14	CASSQGENTEAFF
.	12	.	.	TRBV25-1	CASSATGYEQYF
TRBD2	13	.	TRBJ2-5	TRBV6-5	CASNLAGQETQYF
TRBD2	16	.	TRBJ2-2	TRBV5-1	CASSLKREASAGELFF
.	16	.	TRBJ2-7	TRBV10-2	CASYGRGGNGSYEQYF
.	12	once	TRBJ2-2	TRBV5-6	CASGIGVGELFF
.	13	.	TRBJ2-7	TRBV7-9	CASNYGSSYEQYF
TRBD2	15	.	TRBJ2-5	TRBV28	CALRGAASGQETQYF
TRBD1	13	.	TRBJ1-2	TRBV19	CASSIQGAYGYTF
.	14	.	TRBJ2-2	TRBV9	CASSNYGGIGELFF
.	15	.	TRBJ2-1	TRBV28	CASSLRGISIYEQFF
.	19	.	TRBJ1-5	TRBV19	CASSIIFGGPADSGQPQHF
TRBD1	14	.	TRBJ2-7	TRBV18	CASSPETGASEQYF
TRBD1	13	.	TRBJ1-1	TRBV29-1	CSVMGQGASEAFF
.	15	.	TRBJ1-1	TRBV28	CASSLRSGVGTEAFF
TRBD2	16	.	TRBJ2-7	TRBV7-2	CASSPPGLAGVGEQYF
.	13	.	TRBJ2-3	TRBV5-1	CASSATGPDTQYF
.	10	once	TRBJ2-7	TRBV28	CASSDSEQYF
.	12	.	TRBJ2-7	TRBV6-1	CASSEDYYEQYF
.	15	.	TRBJ1-3	TRBV28	CASSSSLVQGNTIYF
TRBD2	15	few	TRBJ2-7	TRBV7-3	CASSPQAGPNYEQYF
TRBD1	13	.	TRBJ2-4	TRBV5-1	CASSTGQGNIQYF
TRBD1	17	.	TRBJ1-5	TRBV19	CASSIRQGVGSNQPQHF
.	13	.	TRBJ2-7	TRBV28	CASMHGGTDEQYF
.	14	.	TRBJ2-3	TRBV5-4	CASSLVGAGDTQYF
TRBD1	18	.	TRBJ2-6	TRBV5-4	CASSSQPGQGAGANVLTF
.	14	few	TRBJ1-1	TRBV9	CASSVGRMNTEAFF
TRBD2	15	few	TRBJ2-1	TRBV6-1	CASSRGEGSYNEQFF
.	13	.	TRBJ1-3	TRBV5-6	CTSSLPRGNTIYF
.	15	once	TRBJ2-3	TRBV7-9	CASSLTPISTDTQYF
TRBD2	13	once	TRBJ2-7	TRBV19	CASSLSGSKEQYF
.	14	.	TRBJ1-5	TRBV28	CASRGGISNQPQHF
TRBD1	17	.	TRBJ1-3	TRBV4-1	CASSQPPGTAPRNTIYF
.	15	.	TRBJ2-3	TRBV30	CAWSTYGGGTDTQYF
TRBD2	16	.	TRBJ2-7	TRBV5-1	CASSLTSSGKPYEQYF
TRBD1	15	few	TRBJ1-2	TRBV28	CASSIDREVNYGYTF
TRBD1	18	.	TRBJ1-2	TRBV4-1	CASSQDGWGQGVFYGYTF
.	13	.	TRBJ2-4	TRBV27	CASGAGTQNIQYF
.	13	few	TRBJ1-4	TRBV6-1	CASSDRGIEKLFF
.	13	.	TRBJ1-5	TRBV6-6	CASSQEGVQPQHF
.	15	.	TRBJ1-5	TRBV28	CASSGGPGGNQPQHF
.	15	.	TRBJ1-4	TRBV19	CASSIAADINEKLFF
TRBD2	18	.	TRBJ2-2	TRBV7-3	CASSLNPSGRAGAGELFF
TRBD2	15	.	TRBJ2-1	TRBV6-6	CASSYRAGGPLGQFF
TRBD2	18	.	TRBJ2-1	TRBV11-2	CASSLGLAGRSSYNEQFF
TRBD1	13	.	TRBJ2-5	TRBV19	CASSIRGRETQYF
.	15	.	TRBJ2-7	TRBV5-4	CASSLSGLATYEQYF
TRBD2	17	.	TRBJ2-2	TRBV28	CASSPGGSGSQTGELFF
TRBD1	14	.	TRBJ1-1	TRBV18	CASSTGQGLAEAFF